This T cell receptor beta chain was sequenced during a study of T cells after yellow fever vaccination. Study-wide results and limits: Secondary responses were weaker yet peaked faster, day 5 versus 15. Contaminants from the bulk population, in the form of abundant clonotypes, could be found in FACS-sorted repertoires.

CDR1 is GTSNPN, CDR2 SVGIG, per germline (reference sequence). The CDR3 loop spans 15 amino acids. The V end was cut by 5 bases, the J end by 2 bases, with 13 bases between. In TCRdb, the 5' RACE reads were re-called with MiXCR into one record per CDR3 protein. Seen here are roughly 45,000 distinct CDR3 sequences, roughly 6.4% observed once, and the top ten hold around 16%. The specimen comprised CD8+ T cells not binding an NS4B(214-222) dextramer, sorted from PBMCs, sampled 45 days after the yellow fever booster vaccination. This sequence was found in a man aged 25 to 40 who received the YFV17D yellow fever vaccine. The V call is TRBV30, the J call TRBJ2-6, with D perhaps given as TRBD1 or TRBD2 (5 bases each). Here the CDR3 DNA reads TGTGCCTGGGGGGACGAGGGGACTGGGGCCAACGTCCTGACTTTC. Translated, it gives CAWGDEGTGANVLTF.